The 30 T cell receptor beta chains presented below share a single source sample, sequenced in a study of CD8+ T cells in alopecia areata. The treatment was: oral pan-JAK inhibitor, 5-10 mg twice daily. Following RNA extraction, reverse transcription yielded cDNA that acted as the sequencing template. Libraries were prepared by immunoSEQ multiplex PCR; TCRdb keeps only in-frame clonotypes and omits some of them. The sample lists fewer than 150,000 clones; roughly 60% were seen once. The specimen comprised CD8+ T cells sorted from blood, sampled at week 4, from a patient treated with tofacitinib. The receptors here all came from a human donor with alopecia areata.

This clone was observed a handful of times. V usage is TRBV28 and J usage is TRBJ1-6; D may be TRBD1 (5 bases). The germline gives CDR1 MDHEN, CDR2 SYDVKM. V shed 2 bases and J shed 6 bases, with 14 bases lying between them. This CDR3 region has 16 residues. The CDR3, as DNA: TGTGCCAGCAGTTTAGTCGGTGGCAGGGCTAATTCACCCCTCCACTTT. It yields the protein CASSLVGGRANSPLHF.

The rearrangement joins TRBV29-1 to TRBJ1-3, with a tentative D call TRBD1 (6 bases). V lost 5 bases and J 0 bases, leaving 11 bases between the germline ends. Germline V CDR1 and CDR2: SQVTM, ANQGSEA. This CDR3 spans 14 amino acids. The CDR3: CSVSTGHSGNTIYF. The CDR3 DNA reads TGCAGCGTTTCTACAGGGCACTCTGGAAACACCATATATTTT.

The chain employs TRBV30 and TRBJ1-1; maybe TRBD1 (5 bases). The CDR3 has 13 residues. Per germline, CDR1 GTSNPN and CDR2 SVGIG (reference sequence). The V and J ends lost 7 bases and 0 bases respectively, with 12 bases between them. The CDR3 DNA reads TGTGCCTTACAGGAGCTACTGAACACTGAAGCTTTCTTT. This gives the protein CALQELLNTEAFF.

The rearrangement uses TRBV29-1 and TRBJ1-2; no definite D call. This CDR3 has 12 amino acids. Germline lookup yields CDR1 SQVTM and CDR2 ANQGSEA. Deletions cut 0 bases from V and 8 bases from J, with 10 bases between. The CDR3 region is CSVEDLAEGYTF. The CDR3 DNA reads TGCAGCGTTGAAGATCTCGCAGAGGGCTACACCTTC.

This clone was detected only a few times. The CDR3 here is CSVLPKNRFEQYF. Written as DNA, the CDR3 is TGCAGCGTTCTTCCTAAGAACAGGTTCGAGCAGTACTTC. V and J are TRBV29-1 and TRBJ2-7; D may be TRBD1 (5 bases). With 5 bases removed from V and 6 bases from J, the gap between germline ends came to 17 bases. The CDR3 covers 13 residues. Germline V gene lookup returns CDR1 SQVTM and CDR2 ANQGSEA.

The gene calls are TRBV29-1 and TRBJ2-1; D is ambiguous. The germline CDR1 and CDR2 sequences are SQVTM and ANQGSEA. Trimming shortened V by 6 bases and J by 1 base, and 10 bases separated the two germline ends. CDR3 length equals 13 residues. CDR3 in amino acids: CSVLGYSYNEQFF. CDR3 coding DNA: TGCAGCGTCTTAGGATATTCCTACAATGAGCAGTTCTTC.

V and J are TRBV9 and TRBJ1-4; 9 bases align to TRBD1. V gave up 3 bases and J gave up 7 bases; unmatched junction bases: 7. CDR1 SGDLS and CDR2 YYNGEE come from the germline V gene. This CDR3 region has 15 residues. CDR3 residues: CASSATGTGSEKLFF. The CDR3 DNA is TGTGCCAGCAGCGCAACCGGGACAGGGAGTGAAAAACTGTTTTTT.

The chain employs TRBV10-3 and TRBJ2-3; D gene unclear. CDR3 length: 16 residues. Germline CDR1 and CDR2: ENHRY and SYGVKD. V was trimmed by 3 bases and J by 2 bases, leaving 15 bases between them. CDR3 coding DNA: TGTGCCATCAGTGAAGGGCTCAACGGCTTCACAGATACGCAGTATTTT. This translates into CAISEGLNGFTDTQYF.

This clone was seen only once. CDR3 nucleotides: TGCGCCAGCAGCCAAGATACGGGACTAGGAAATGAGCAGTTCTTC. Encoded protein: CASSQDTGLGNEQFF. The V and J genes are TRBV4-1 and TRBJ2-1; 8 bases are shared with TRBD2. Germline V gene data show CDR1 as MGHRA and CDR2 as YSYEKL. The CDR3 contains 15 residues. V lost 0 bases to trimming and J lost 7 bases; unmatched junction nucleotides: 5.

The gene calls are TRBV10-3 and TRBJ1-6, with D possibly being TRBD1 (5 bases). V was pared by 4 bases and J by 6 bases, with 13 bases between. There are 15 residues in the CDR3. Germline values: CDR1 ENHRY, CDR2 SYGVKD. CDR3 nucleotides: TGTGCCATCAGTGCCCGGGAGGGGACTAATTCACCCCTCCACTTT. Amino acids: CAISAREGTNSPLHF.

The chain employs TRBV9 and TRBJ1-2; tentatively, D is TRBD1 (5 bases). The CDR3 extends over 15 amino acids. The V end lost 4 bases, the J end lost 4 bases, and 17 bases lay between the germline ends. Germline values: CDR1 SGDLS, CDR2 YYNGEE. CDR3 in amino acids: CASSPLREGFYGYTF. CDR3 DNA sequence: TGTGCCAGCAGCCCGCTTAGGGAGGGGTTCTATGGCTACACCTTC.

This clone was seen a single time. CDR3 coding DNA: TGTGCCAGCGGGGGCGCAGGTGGCTACACCTTC. It yields the protein CASGGAGGYTF. The chain uses TRBV7-6 and TRBJ1-2, with D perhaps matching TRBD1 (6 bases). Trimming removed 8 bases at V and 7 bases at J, with 11 bases between. Germline CDR1 and CDR2: SGHVS and FNYEAQ. This CDR3 region has 11 residues.

The rearrangement uses TRBV30 and TRBJ2-5; D unclear. Per the germline V gene, CDR1 is GTSNPN and CDR2 is SVGIG (reference sequence). The CDR3 is 12 residues long. V was trimmed by 1 base and J by 8 bases, leaving 11 bases between them. The chain's CDR3 is CAWSAPRRTQYF. CDR3 coding DNA: TGTGCCTGGAGTGCCCCCCGCCGCACCCAGTACTTC.

V gene TRBV27 combines with J gene TRBJ2-1; tentative D call: TRBD1 (5 bases). The V end was cut by 1 base, the J end by 5 bases, with 6 bases between. CDR3 size: 13 residues. Germline-derived CDR1 and CDR2 are MNHEY and SMNVEV (reference sequence). CDR3: CASSLLGDNEQFF. The DNA for the CDR3 is TGTGCCAGCAGTTTATTAGGGGACAATGAGCAGTTCTTC.

The CDR3 coding sequence is TGTGCCAGCAGCTACACAAACTGGGTCACCGGGGAGCTGTTTTTT. Protein: CASSYTNWVTGELFF. V usage is TRBV7-2 and J usage is TRBJ2-2; D is unclear. CDR1 and CDR2 (germline): SGHTA, FQGNSA. The length of the CDR3 is 15 residues. V was trimmed by 4 bases and J by 4 bases, leaving 13 bases between them.

This sequence joins TRBV7-6 and TRBJ2-3, with D possibly matching TRBD1 (7 bases). This CDR3 region has 16 residues. V lost 1 base and J 6 bases, leaving 17 bases between the germline ends. Per the germline V gene, CDR1 is SGHVS and CDR2 is FNYEAQ. CDR3 sequence: CASSLGEGGGMDTQYF. CDR3 bases: TGTGCCAGCAGCTTAGGGGAAGGAGGGGGCATGGATACGCAGTATTTT.

CDR3: CASSYSSGGYYEQYF. DNA of the CDR3: TGTGCCAGCAGTTACTCCTCAGGGGGCTACTACGAGCAGTACTTC. V usage is TRBV6-5 and J usage is TRBJ2-7; 8 nucleotides match TRBD1. Losses at the gene ends were 0 bases for V and 3 bases for J; bases not matched to a gene: 4. Germline loops: CDR1 MNHEY, CDR2 SVGAGI. The CDR3 covers 15 residues.

This clone was counted between two and nine times. The rearrangement uses TRBV13 and TRBJ2-3; unclear D gene. The CDR3 loop spans 13 amino acids. Germline CDR1 PRHDT, CDR2 FYEKMQ (reference sequence). Trimming took 0 bases from V and 3 from J, leaving 4 bases between them. The CDR3 DNA reads TGTGCCAGCAGCTTAGGAGAGACAGATACGCAGTATTTT. Its translation: CASSLGETDTQYF.

This clone was counted between two and nine times. The rearrangement joins TRBV19 to TRBJ2-1, with D hard to call. Germline V gene lookup returns CDR1 LNHDA and CDR2 SQIVND (reference sequence). V dropped 3 bases and J dropped 7 bases, with 13 bases sitting between them. The CDR3 spans 14 residues. The CDR3 DNA sequence: TGTGCCAGTAGTATCCCTAATCTTCGTAATGAGCAGTTCTTC. Translating it yields CASSIPNLRNEQFF.

The CDR3 region has the DNA TGTGCCAGCAGCTCCCGGGACAGAAGAGGTCATGAGCAGTTCTTC. It encodes CASSSRDRRGHEQFF. The chain recombines TRBV7-9 with TRBJ2-1; TRBD1 aligns across 7 bases. The V and J ends lost 4 bases and 8 bases, in that order; junction bases with no gene match: 11. Germline assignment: CDR1 SEHNR and CDR2 FQNEAQ (reference sequence). This CDR3 comprises 15 residues.

This clone is termed medium-sized. The sample carries other DNA sequences with the same CDR3. The chain uses TRBV6-4 and TRBJ2-1; 10 bases map to TRBD2. The length of the CDR3 is 15 residues. Germline V CDR1 and CDR2: MRHNA, SNTAGT. The J segment lost 6 bases and the V segment lost 4 bases, leaving 6 bases of the junction unmatched. In DNA form, the CDR3 reads TGTGCCAGCAGTGTACGGAGCGGGGGGGCCAATGAGCAGTTCTTC. Translated, it gives CASSVRSGGANEQFF.

The chain couples TRBV4-2 to TRBJ2-1; D not certain. Germline V gene sequence: CDR1 LGHNA, CDR2 YNFKEQ. The V end lost 0 bases, the J end lost 2 bases, and 2 bases lay between the germline ends. There are 13 residues in the CDR3. CDR3 bases: TGTGCCAGCAGCCAAGAGGCCTACAATGAGCAGTTCTTC. Its protein is CASSQEAYNEQFF.

The chain joins TRBV5-4 to TRBJ2-7; D unclear. The V gene's germline CDR1 is SGHNT and CDR2 YYREEE (reference sequence). With 7 bases removed from V and 2 bases from J, the gap between germline ends came to 16 bases. The CDR3 covers 14 residues. The CDR3 nucleotides read TGTGCCAGCGTCAGGTTTGAGGAGCCCTACGAGCAGTACTTC. This codes for CASVRFEEPYEQYF.

The chain joins TRBV13 to TRBJ2-5; TRBD1 matches 9 bases. CDR3 length equals 14 residues. The V and J ends lost 5 bases and 4 bases, in that order; junction bases with no gene match: 5. The germline V gene encodes CDR1 PRHDT and CDR2 FYEKMQ (reference sequence). In DNA form, the CDR3 reads TGTGCCAGCAGCCATGACAGGGGGAGAGAGACCCAGTACTTC. Its translation: CASSHDRGRETQYF.

This clone has just a few counts. The chain carries TRBV6-5 and TRBJ1-4, with D perhaps TRBD1 (6 bases). Germline CDR1 is MNHEY and CDR2 is SVGAGI. Trimming took 5 bases from V and 8 from J, leaving 18 bases between them. The CDR3 consists of 15 residues. The CDR3 coding sequence is TGTGCCAGCAGTCCAATGAACAGGGTTGGCGAAAAACTGTTTTTT. Translating gives CASSPMNRVGEKLFF.

In its sample, this clone was seen a few times. The rearrangement uses TRBV2 and TRBJ2-3; 7 bases agree with TRBD2. J was trimmed by 5 bases and V by 6 bases; bases with no gene match: 5. The CDR3 covers 13 residues. Germline-derived CDR1 and CDR2 are SNHLY and FYNNEI. The CDR3 DNA sequence: TGTGCCAGCAGCTGGACTAGGCGAGATACGCAGTATTTT. Translation: CASSWTRRDTQYF.

The CDR3, as DNA: TGTGCCACCAGCAGAGATTGGTCAGATACGCAGTATTTT. It yields the protein CATSRDWSDTQYF. This rearrangement joins TRBV15 to TRBJ2-3; D unclear. The CDR3 consists of 13 residues. V lost 0 bases to trimming and J lost 4 bases, with 5 bases between them. From germline, CDR1 is LNHNV and CDR2 YYDKDF (reference sequence).

V is TRBV2 and J is TRBJ2-7; D uncertain. The CDR3 sequence is 14 residues long. The germline V gene encodes CDR1 SNHLY and CDR2 FYNNEI. V lost 10 bases, J lost 0 bases, and 16 bases lay in between. The CDR3 loop is CATRTDPGSYEQYF. CDR3 in DNA: TGTGCCACCAGAACAGATCCAGGCTCCTACGAGCAGTACTTC.

The rearrangement links TRBV7-3 to TRBJ2-7, with TRBD2 matching 10 bases. V gave up 0 bases and J gave up 2 bases; unmatched junction bases: 1. The CDR3 totals 15 residues. Germline assignment: CDR1 SGHTA and CDR2 FQGTGA. The CDR3 here is CASSLTSGGTYEQYF. CDR3 sequence (DNA): TGTGCCAGCAGCTTAACTAGCGGGGGGACCTACGAGCAGTACTTC.

This chain joins TRBV29-1 and TRBJ2-7, with 9 bases identical to TRBD1. V gave up 0 bases and J gave up 3 bases; unmatched junction bases: 3. CDR3 size: 14 residues. The germline CDR1 and CDR2 sequences are SQVTM and ANQGSEA. CDR3 sequence reads: CSVEEGTGLYEQYF. The CDR3, as DNA: TGCAGCGTTGAAGAGGGGACAGGGCTCTACGAGCAGTACTTC.